The clone carrying this T cell receptor (beta chain) was observed a handful of times. TCRdb reanalysed the 5' RACE reads using MiXCR and keeps one entry per CDR3 protein. This table has approximately 230,000 distinct CDR3 sequences, less than 20% appearing once. This sample stems from a study of T-cell memory formation after mild COVID-19. CDR1 and CDR2 (germline): SGHTA, FQGNSA. The CDR3 has 15 residues. V trimming: 4 bases; J trimming: 2 bases; junction bases outside the gene matches: 5. The chain has TRBV7-2 and TRBJ2-7, with 10 nucleotides matching TRBD2. The sequence came from a man aged 18 to 29 who had mild COVID-19 (a few samples of this study predate the infection). Cell type and time point are not known. Material for sequencing was PBMCs or a T cell subset sorted from them (not recorded which). The CDR3 sequence: CASSSTSGDTYEQYF. The CDR3 nucleotides are TGTGCCAGCAGCTCCACTAGCGGGGACACCTACGAGCAGTACTTC.